These 17 T cell receptor beta chains were sequenced from one sample in a study of OX40 agonist ivuxolimab in advanced cancers. Profiling relied on immunoSEQ multiplex PCR, and the TCRdb table lists in-frame clones only, not all of them. In the table there are under 100,000 clones, roughly nine tenths of which are singletons. This material consisted of CD4+ or CD8+ T cells sorted from blood, taken in a trial of the OX40 agonist ivuxolimab. The source of these receptors is an adult with an advanced solid tumor such as melanoma, head and neck, liver or kidney cancer.

J is TRBJ2-3 and V is TRBV18; no reliable D call. The CDR3 is 13 residues long. V was shortened by 5 bases and J by 0 bases, with 6 bases between the two germline ends. The germline gives CDR1 KGHSH, CDR2 LQKENI. CDR3 DNA: TGTGCCAGCTCAACTACTAGCACAGATACGCAGTATTTT. Translated: CASSTTSTDTQYF.

This chain connects TRBV10-3 to TRBJ2-2, with TRBD1 matching 9 bases. The J segment lost 6 bases and the V segment lost 4 bases, leaving 9 bases of the junction unmatched. The V gene's germline CDR1 is ENHRY and CDR2 SYGVKD. The CDR3 runs 16 residues. The CDR3 loop is CAISVNSGTGPGELFF. CDR3 bases: TGTGCCATCAGTGTTAACTCAGGGACAGGGCCCGGGGAGCTGTTTTTT.

The CDR3 sequence is CASSARQGRSTEAFF. The CDR3 DNA sequence: TGTGCCAGTAGTGCGAGACAGGGACGGAGCACTGAAGCTTTCTTT. This chain links TRBV19 with TRBJ1-1; 7 bases are a match to TRBD1. The CDR3 has 15 residues. The V gene's germline CDR1 is LNHDA and CDR2 SQIVND (reference sequence). V dropped 5 bases and J dropped 4; count of bases not matched to a gene: 10.

This clone was counted a single time. The V and J genes are TRBV29-1 and TRBJ2-1; tentatively, D is TRBD1 or TRBD2 (5 bases each). The CDR3 length is 17 residues. Trimming removed 7 bases from V and 3 bases from J, with 25 bases in between. Looked up from germline, CDR1 is SQVTM and CDR2 is ANQGSEA. The CDR3 nucleotides read TGCAGCGCCCTGGGACCGCCCGCACGGGGAAACTACAATGAGCAGTTCTTC. This encodes CSALGPPARGNYNEQFF.

The CDR3 DNA follows: TGTGCCAGCTCGCCGGGACAGCCGAACACTGAAGCTTTCTTT. Translated: CASSPGQPNTEAFF. The chain combines TRBV18 with TRBJ1-1, with TRBD1 matching over 7 bases. The germline CDR1 and CDR2 sequences are KGHSH and LQKENI. The ends lost 6 bases at V and 1 base at J; junction bases unmatched: 5. The CDR3 runs to 14 residues. Full variable domain (rest looked up from reference TRBV18 and TRBJ1-1): NAGVMQNPRHLVRRRGQEARLRCSPMKGHSHVYWYRQLPEEGLKFMVYLQKENIIDESGMPKERFSAEFPKEGPSILRIQQVVRGDSAAYFCASSPGQPNTEAFFGQGTRLTVV.

The chain links TRBV19 to TRBJ2-7; either TRBD1 or TRBD2 may fit D (5 bases each). There are 13 residues in the CDR3. Germline V gives CDR1 LNHDA, CDR2 SQIVND (reference sequence). The ends were cut back, 4 bases at V and 5 bases at J, with 12 bases in the middle. CDR3: CASSRFRGDEQYF. CDR3 DNA: TGTGCCAGTAGTAGATTCCGGGGCGACGAGCAGTACTTC.

The genes are TRBV19 and TRBJ1-2; no firm D call. Germline V gene lookup returns CDR1 LNHDA and CDR2 SQIVND (reference sequence). This CDR3 spans 15 amino acids. With 4 bases removed from V and 8 bases from J, the gap between germline ends came to 20 bases. CDR3 amino acids: CASSTLSGPIGGYTF. For the CDR3, the DNA is TGTGCCAGTAGTACTCTCTCGGGCCCCATCGGGGGCTACACCTTC. Based on the CDR3 plus reference TRBV19 and TRBJ1-2, the full variable domain is DGGITQSPKYLFRKEGQNVTLSCEQNLNHDAMYWYRQDPGQGLRLIYYSQIVNDFQKGDIAEGYSVSREKKESFPLTVTSAQKNPTAFYLCASSTLSGPIGGYTFGSGTRLTVV.

The chain employs TRBV27 and TRBJ2-3, with 10 bases that match TRBD2. Germline V gene sequence: CDR1 MNHEY, CDR2 SMNVEV (reference sequence). V was pared by 7 bases and J by 8 bases, with 18 bases of the junction left unmatched. The CDR3 is 17 amino acids. CDR3 residues: CASTLTISGRATGTQYF. The CDR3 bases are TGTGCCAGCACCCTTACAATAAGCGGGAGGGCAACGGGTACGCAGTATTTT.

The CDR3: CAISAPGQGNTEAFF. For the CDR3, the DNA is TGTGCCATCAGTGCACCGGGACAGGGAAACACTGAAGCTTTCTTT. The chain links TRBV10-3 to TRBJ1-1; 9 positions match TRBD1. The CDR3 runs 15 residues. The V and J ends lost 4 bases and 2 bases, in that order; junction bases with no gene match: 5. Germline-derived CDR1 and CDR2 are ENHRY and SYGVKD.

This chain joins TRBV9 and TRBJ1-4; TRBD1 agrees at 7 bases. The CDR3 is made up of 15 amino acids. Trimming took 3 bases from V and 2 from J; bases not matched to a gene: 4. Germline loops: CDR1 SGDLS, CDR2 YYNGEE. The DNA for the CDR3 is TGTGCCAGCAGCGCACAGGGGTTGACTAATGAAAAACTGTTTTTT. Translating it yields CASSAQGLTNEKLFF.

V usage is TRBV29-1 and J usage is TRBJ2-7; 7 nucleotides line up with TRBD2. V lost 5 bases, J lost 0 bases, and 7 bases stayed unmatched. There are 14 residues in the CDR3. The germline V gene encodes CDR1 SQVTM and CDR2 ANQGSEA. CDR3 in amino acids: CSVKSSGASYEQYF. The CDR3 DNA reads as TGCAGCGTTAAAAGCAGCGGGGCCTCCTACGAGCAGTACTTC.

The chain combines TRBV7-3 with TRBJ1-5, with no clear D. V shed 5 bases and J shed 4 bases, with 9 bases lying between them. Germline V gene sequence: CDR1 SGHTA, CDR2 FQGTGA. The CDR3 is 13 residues long. DNA of the CDR3: TGTGCCAGCAGCACCGGCCCGAATCAGCCCCAGCATTTT. It codes for CASSTGPNQPQHF.

The chain carries TRBV5-1 and TRBJ2-1; D is ambiguous. V lost 3 bases to trimming and J lost 9 bases, with 16 bases between them. CDR3 length: 14 residues. Per germline, CDR1 SGHRS and CDR2 YFSETQ. CDR3 in DNA: TGCGCCAGCAGCTCCTATAGGTCCCTCTCTGAGCAGTTCTTC. Its translation is CASSSYRSLSEQFF.

The rearrangement joins TRBV5-4 to TRBJ2-7; D is possibly TRBD2 (5 bases). The germline V gene has CDR1 SGHNT and CDR2 YYREEE (reference sequence). There are 13 residues in the CDR3. Trimming left V 4 bases short and J 0 bases short, with 8 bases between. CDR3 nucleotides: TGTGCCAGCAGCCCCGGGATCTCCTACGAGCAGTACTTC. This sequence encodes CASSPGISYEQYF.

This clone was found once. The gene calls are TRBV6-1 and TRBJ2-2; no definite D call. V lost 4 bases and J 3 bases, leaving 9 bases between the germline ends. CDR1 is MNHNS, CDR2 SASEGT, per germline. The CDR3 extends over 14 amino acids. DNA for the CDR3: TGTGCCAGCAGTGTGTTCATACACACCGGGGAGCTGTTTTTT. Translated, it gives CASSVFIHTGELFF.

The V gene is TRBV9, the J gene TRBJ2-5, with D possibly TRBD2 on 5 matching bases. Between the trimmed V and J ends, which lost 4 bases and 4 bases, there was a span of 17 bases. Germline V lookup: CDR1 SGDLS, CDR2 YYNGEE. CDR3 size: 15 residues. The CDR3 spells CASSMYSGRGETQYF. The CDR3 DNA sequence: TGTGCCAGCAGCATGTACAGTGGACGGGGAGAGACCCAGTACTTC. Using reference TRBV9 and TRBJ2-5 for the parts outside the CDR3, the full variable domain is DSGVTQTPKHLITATGQRVTLRCSPRSGDLSVYWYQQSLDQGLQFLIQYYNGEERAKGNILERFSAQQFPDLHSELNLSSLELGDSALYFCASSMYSGRGETQYFGPGTRLLVL.

The chain couples TRBV30 to TRBJ2-1; TRBD1 matches at 8 bases. J lost 6 bases, V lost 0 bases, and 7 bases had no gene match. CDR1 GTSNPN and CDR2 SVGIG come from the germline V gene (reference sequence). The CDR3 is 15 amino acids. CDR3 nucleotide sequence: TGTGCCTGGAGTGTACTGGACAGGGATGGCAATGAGCAGTTCTTC. Translated: CAWSVLDRDGNEQFF. Full variable domain (missing parts from reference TRBV30 and TRBJ2-1): SQTIHQWPATLVQPVGSPLSLECTVEGTSNPNLYWYRQAAGRGLQLLFYSVGIGQISSEVPQNLSASRPQDRQFILSSKKLLLSDSGFYLCAWSVLDRDGNEQFFGPGTRLTVL.